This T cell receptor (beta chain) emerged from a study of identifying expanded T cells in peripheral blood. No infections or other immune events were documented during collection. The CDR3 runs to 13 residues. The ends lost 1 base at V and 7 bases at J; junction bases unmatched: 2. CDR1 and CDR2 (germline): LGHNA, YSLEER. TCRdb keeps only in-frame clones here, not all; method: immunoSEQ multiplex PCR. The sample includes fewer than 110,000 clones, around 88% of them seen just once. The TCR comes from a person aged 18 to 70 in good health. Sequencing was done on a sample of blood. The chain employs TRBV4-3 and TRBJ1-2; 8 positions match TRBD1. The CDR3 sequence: CASSQGTGRGYTF. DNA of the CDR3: TGCGCCAGCAGCCAAGGGACAGGGCGTGGCTACACCTTC.